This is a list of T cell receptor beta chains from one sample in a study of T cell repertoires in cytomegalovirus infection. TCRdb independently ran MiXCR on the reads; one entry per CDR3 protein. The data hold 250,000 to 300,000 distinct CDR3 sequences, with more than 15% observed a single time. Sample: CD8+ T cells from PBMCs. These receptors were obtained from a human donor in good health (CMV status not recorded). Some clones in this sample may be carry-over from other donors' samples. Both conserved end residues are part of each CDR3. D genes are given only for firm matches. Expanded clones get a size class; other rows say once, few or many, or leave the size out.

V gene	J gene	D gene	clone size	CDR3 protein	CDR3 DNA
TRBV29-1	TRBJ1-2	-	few	CSAVMPPGWGYTF	TGCAGCGCTGTCATGCCACCGGGCTGGGGCTACACCTTC
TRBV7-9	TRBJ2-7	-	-	CASSARDGHYEQYF	TGTGCCAGCAGCGCCAGGGACGGACACTACGAGCAGTACTTC
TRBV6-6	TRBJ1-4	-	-	CASMEGSEKLNEKLFF	TGTGCCAGCATGGAGGGTTCCGAAAAATTAAATGAAAAACTGTTTTTT
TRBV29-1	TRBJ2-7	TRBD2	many	CSALGGSSYEQYF	TGCAGCGCTCTCGGGGGGAGCTCCTACGAGCAGTACTTC
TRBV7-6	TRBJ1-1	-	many	CASSLARSGMVNTEAFF	TGTGCCAGCAGCTTAGCGAGGTCAGGGATGGTGAACACTGAAGCTTTCTTT
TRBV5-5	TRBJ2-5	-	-	CASSLSFGAGPGGETQYF	TGTGCCAGCAGCTTGTCTTTTGGCGCGGGGCCCGGGGGAGAGACCCAGTACTTC
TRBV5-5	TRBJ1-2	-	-	CASSRGSPYGYTF	TGTGCCAGCAGCCGTGGCAGCCCCTATGGCTACACCTTC
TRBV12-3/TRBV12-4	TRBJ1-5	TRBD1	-	CASSFILPDELGTGTNQPQHF	TGTGCCAGCAGTTTCATCCTCCCCGATGAACTGGGGACAGGGACCAATCAGCCCCAGCATTTT
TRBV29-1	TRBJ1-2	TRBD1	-	CSVDRETRGYTF	TGCAGCGTGGACAGGGAGACACGTGGCTACACCTTC
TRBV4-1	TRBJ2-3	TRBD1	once	CASSLRGQGWTDTQYF	TGCGCCAGCAGCCTAAGGGGGCAGGGGTGGACAGATACGCAGTATTTT
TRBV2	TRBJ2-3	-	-	CASSSRVSTDTQYF	TGTGCCAGCAGCTCCAGGGTGAGCACAGATACGCAGTATTTT
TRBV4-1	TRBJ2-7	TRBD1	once	CASSHPEQGGEQYF	TGCGCCAGCAGCCATCCGGAACAGGGGGGCGAGCAGTACTTC
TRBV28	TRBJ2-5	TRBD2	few	CASSPRGVRKQETQYF	TGTGCCAGCAGTCCCCGGGGGGTTCGCAAGCAGGAGACCCAGTACTTC
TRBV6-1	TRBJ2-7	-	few	CASRLLSTSSYYEQYF	TGTGCCAGCAGGCTCCTTTCCACTAGTTCCTACTACGAGCAGTACTTC
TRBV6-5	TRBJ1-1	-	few	CASSGGWNTEAFF	TGTGCCAGCAGTGGAGGGTGGAACACTGAAGCTTTCTTT
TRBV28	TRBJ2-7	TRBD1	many	CASTRTGTDPYEQYF	TGTGCCAGCACCAGAACCGGGACAGACCCTTACGAGCAGTACTTC
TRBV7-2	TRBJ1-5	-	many	CASSLGQKYSNQPQHF	TGTGCCAGCAGCTTAGGCCAAAAATATAGCAATCAGCCCCAGCATTTT
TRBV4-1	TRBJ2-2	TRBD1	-	CASSPTGGPNTGELFF	TGCGCCAGCAGCCCGACAGGGGGACCGAACACCGGGGAGCTGTTTTTT
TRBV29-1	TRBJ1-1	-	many	CSVVVWEGGTEAFF	TGCAGCGTTGTCGTCTGGGAGGGTGGCACTGAAGCTTTCTTT
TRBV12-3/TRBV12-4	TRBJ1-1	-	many	CASSFVPGRTEAFF	TGTGCCAGCAGTTTTGTTCCAGGGAGGACTGAAGCTTTCTTT
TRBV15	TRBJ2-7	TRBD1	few	CATSNRGAYEQYF	TGTGCCACCAGCAACAGGGGCGCCTACGAGCAGTACTTC
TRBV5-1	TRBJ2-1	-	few	CASSLEWSGEQFF	TGCGCCAGCAGCTTGGAATGGTCGGGGGAGCAGTTCTTC
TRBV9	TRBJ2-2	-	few	CASSWNGGGELFF	TGTGCCAGCAGCTGGAATGGGGGCGGGGAGCTGTTTTTT
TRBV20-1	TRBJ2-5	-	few	CSARPPGRRQETQYF	TGCAGTGCTAGACCCCCAGGAAGACGCCAAGAGACCCAGTACTTC
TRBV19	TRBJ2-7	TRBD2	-	CASSIGTSGPYEQYF	TGTGCCAGTAGTATTGGAACTAGCGGACCCTACGAGCAGTACTTC